The 5 T cell receptor beta chains in this list originate from one sample, sequenced in a study of blood T cell repertoires in COVID-19. Measured with immunoSEQ multiplex PCR; TCRdb has only the in-frame clones, and not every one. The sample lists about 200,000 clones, around nine tenths seen once, with around a fifth in the top ten. The sample consisted of peripheral blood. The receptors were sampled from a man aged 60-69 years with active or convalescent COVID-19.

The J gene is TRBJ2-3, the V gene TRBV9; TRBD1 is a possible D gene (7 bases). Germline V CDR1 and CDR2: SGDLS, YYNGEE. V lost 7 bases and J lost 2, with 11 bases in between. The CDR3 sequence is 13 residues long. This CDR3 reads CASGGTATDTQYF. As DNA, the CDR3 is TGTGCCAGCGGAGGGACAGCCACAGATACGCAGTATTTT.

J is TRBJ2-2 and V is TRBV29-1; tentatively, D is TRBD1 (6 bases). V gave up 1 base and J gave up 6 bases, with 12 bases separating them. The CDR3 extends over 14 amino acids. Germline V CDR1 and CDR2: SQVTM, ANQGSEA. The CDR3 sequence: CSVEGQTGPGELFF. The CDR3, as DNA: TGCAGCGTTGAAGGACAGACAGGCCCCGGGGAGCTGTTTTTT.

This chain uses TRBV19 with TRBJ1-3; possibly TRBD1 for D (6 bases). With 9 bases removed from V and 0 bases from J, the gap between germline ends came to 12 bases. CDR3 length equals 14 residues. CDR1 and CDR2 (germline): LNHDA, SQIVND (reference sequence). The DNA of the CDR3 is TGTGCCAGCAGTGACAGGACCTCTGGAAACACCATATATTTT. It translates to CASSDRTSGNTIYF. Supplemented by reference TRBV19 and TRBJ1-3, the full variable domain reads DGGITQSPKYLFRKEGQNVTLSCEQNLNHDAMYWYRQDPGQGLRLIYYSQIVNDFQKGDIAEGYSVSREKKESFPLTVTSAQKNPTAFYLCASSDRTSGNTIYFGEGSWLTVV.

This chain links TRBV12-3 or TRBV12-4 with TRBJ1-5; D gene unclear. V was trimmed by 3 bases and J by 3 bases, leaving 3 bases between them. The length of the CDR3 is 12 residues. This CDR3 is CASSFLNQPQHF. In DNA, the CDR3 is TGTGCCAGCAGTTTTCTCAATCAGCCCCAGCATTTT.

This chain connects TRBV7-4 to TRBJ1-4, with a weak D call TRBD1 (6 bases). CDR1 and CDR2 from the germline V gene are SGHVT and SQSDAQ. This CDR3 comprises 17 residues. Trimming cost V 7 bases and J 8 bases, with 26 bases left between them. The CDR3 here is CASTPKRANRVDEKLFF. The CDR3, as DNA: TGTGCCAGCACCCCAAAGAGGGCCAACAGGGTAGACGAAAAACTGTTTTTT.